The 19 T cell receptor beta chains below come from one sample, sequenced in a study of shared clonotypes between healthy human individuals. Clones were sequenced by immunoSEQ multiplex PCR, and TCRdb holds only the in-frame ones, with some missing. The sample lists more than 2 million clones; about 95% were seen once. The naive CD8 population came from CD45RO-negative cells selected for CCR7, without terminally differentiated effector memory CD45RA+ cells. Sequencing was done on a sample of naive CD8+ T cells sorted from blood. The receptor source for this set is a man aged 18-30 years in good health.

The V and J genes are TRBV28 and TRBJ1-1; 8 bases are shared with TRBD1. Germline CDR1 and CDR2: MDHEN and SYDVKM. The J segment lost 5 bases and the V segment lost 4 bases, leaving 3 bases of the junction unmatched. The CDR3 runs to 13 residues. The CDR3 DNA is TGTGCCAGCAGTTACAGGGGGACAACTGAAGCTTTCTTT. It translates to CASSYRGTTEAFF. Filled out from reference TRBV28 and TRBJ1-1, the complete variable domain reads DVKVTQSSRYLVKRTGEKVFLECVQDMDHENMFWYRQDPGLGLRLIYFSYDVKMKEKGDIPEGYSVSREKKERFSLILESASTNQTSMYLCASSYRGTTEAFFGQGTRLTVV.

J is TRBJ2-2 and V is TRBV7-9; no clear D gene. Looked up from germline, CDR1 is SEHNR and CDR2 is FQNEAQ (reference sequence). The V end lost 1 base, the J end lost 1 base, and 7 bases lay between the germline ends. The CDR3 has 15 amino acids. In DNA, the CDR3 is TGTGCCAGCAGCTTAGTGCCACGGAACACCGGGGAGCTGTTTTTT. As protein: CASSLVPRNTGELFF.

This clone has more than one count but fewer than ten. Other DNA sequences in the sample encode the same CDR3. The chain recombines TRBV10-1 with TRBJ1-2; D gene unclear. The length of the CDR3 is 13 residues. V lost 5 bases, J lost 0 bases, and 7 bases lay in between. The V gene's germline CDR1 is WNHNN and CDR2 SYGVQD (reference sequence). CDR3 DNA: TGCGCCAGCAGTCCGGGATCTAACTATGGCTACACCTTC. Its protein is CASSPGSNYGYTF.

The chain employs TRBV11-2 and TRBJ1-1; TRBD1 agrees at 10 bases. V lost 0 bases and J lost 4; bases outside the gene matches: 11. CDR3 size: 18 residues. Per the germline V gene, CDR1 is SGHAT and CDR2 is FQNNGV. The CDR3 region has the DNA TGTGCCAGCAGCTTAGATCGGACAGGGGGTTACGGGCCCACTGAAGCTTTCTTT. This gives the protein CASSLDRTGGYGPTEAFF.

The chain links TRBV2 to TRBJ2-3; 13 bases are a match to TRBD2. The V gene end was trimmed by 0 bases and the J gene end by 4 bases; junction bases not matched to a gene: 10. The CDR3 loop spans 19 amino acids. Germline V CDR1 and CDR2: SNHLY, FYNNEI. CDR3 residues: CASSEAGGLAGVESDTQYF. CDR3 in DNA: TGTGCCAGCAGTGAAGCGGGAGGACTAGCGGGAGTAGAGTCAGATACGCAGTATTTT.

The rearrangement uses TRBV27 and TRBJ2-7; possibly TRBD2 for D (6 bases). CDR1 and CDR2 from the germline V gene are MNHEY and SMNVEV (reference sequence). V was cut by 3 bases and J by 7 bases, with 13 bases left in between. CDR3 size: 13 residues. CDR3 nucleotide sequence: TGTGCCAGCAGTTTCCGCGACAGCGGGGAGCAGTACTTC. Its protein product is CASSFRDSGEQYF.

In its sample, this clone was seen a few times. This chain connects TRBV5-1 to TRBJ2-7; D possibly uses TRBD1 or TRBD2 (5 bases each). Germline V lookup: CDR1 SGHRS, CDR2 YFSETQ. V was shortened by 3 bases and J by 6 bases, with 13 bases between the two germline ends. The CDR3 is made up of 13 amino acids. The CDR3 DNA reads as TGCGCCAGCAGCTCGAGTTGGGACCGCGAGCAGTACTTC. As protein: CASSSSWDREQYF.

The chain links TRBV27 to TRBJ2-2; D is possibly TRBD2 (7 bases). CDR3 size: 17 residues. The germline V and J ends were trimmed by 1 base and 3 bases, with 15 bases remaining between them. Looked up from germline, CDR1 is MNHEY and CDR2 is SMNVEV (reference sequence). Here the CDR3 DNA reads TGTGCCAGCAGTTTATTCGAGGGAGGGGGAGACACCGGGGAGCTGTTTTTT. Amino acid sequence: CASSLFEGGGDTGELFF.

As regards this clone: Within the sample, other DNA sequences also encode this same CDR3. This sequence joins TRBV30 and TRBJ1-1; perhaps TRBD1 as D (6 bases). Trimming left V 0 bases short and J 5 bases short, with 10 bases between. CDR1 GTSNPN and CDR2 SVGIG come from the germline V gene (reference sequence). The CDR3 contains 13 residues. The CDR3 loop is CAWSVGGGTEAFF. The CDR3 DNA is TGTGCCTGGAGTGTAGGGGGTGGAACTGAAGCTTTCTTT.

In this sample, this clone turned up once. V gene TRBV2 combines with J gene TRBJ2-6, with D perhaps being TRBD1 or TRBD2 (6 bases each). From germline, CDR1 is SNHLY and CDR2 FYNNEI. The CDR3 has 16 residues. V lost 6 bases, J lost 7 bases, and 19 bases lay in between. Written as DNA, the CDR3 is TGTGCCAGCAGCGGGGGCTCCTTCTCTTTAGCCAACGTCCTGACTTTC. Translated: CASSGGSFSLANVLTF.

V is TRBV4-1 and J is TRBJ1-4, with D possibly matching TRBD1 (5 bases). The CDR3 consists of 14 residues. Germline V gene data show CDR1 as MGHRA and CDR2 as YSYEKL. The V gene lost 0 bases and the J gene lost 7 bases, with 9 bases spanning the gap. CDR3 DNA sequence: TGCGCCAGCAGCCAAGACCCCAGGGTTGAAAAACTGTTTTTT. Translating gives CASSQDPRVEKLFF.

The rearrangement links TRBV2 to TRBJ1-2; no reliable D call. This CDR3 has 15 amino acids. Trimming took off 2 bases at V and 4 bases at J, with 14 bases between the two ends. Germline V gives CDR1 SNHLY, CDR2 FYNNEI. CDR3 sequence reads: CASSEPYSQSYGYTF. The CDR3 bases are TGTGCCAGCAGTGAACCCTACAGCCAGTCCTATGGCTACACCTTC.

This chain connects TRBV7-3 to TRBJ2-7; TRBD1 matches 12 bases. This CDR3 is 15 amino acids long. Germline values: CDR1 SGHTA, CDR2 FQGTGA. V shed 0 bases, J shed 6 bases, and the junction held 3 bases outside the gene matches. CDR3 region: CASSLTGQGASEQYF. The CDR3 nucleotides are TGTGCCAGCAGCTTAACGGGACAGGGGGCTAGCGAGCAGTACTTC.

The chain couples TRBV19 to TRBJ1-5; TRBD1 agrees at 8 bases. V lost 3 bases, J lost 6 bases, and 7 bases stayed unmatched. This CDR3 is built from 15 residues. Germline loops: CDR1 LNHDA, CDR2 SQIVND (reference sequence). Here the CDR3 reads CASSIPGGLSQPQHF. In nucleotides, the CDR3 is TGTGCCAGTAGTATTCCAGGGGGCTTAAGTCAGCCCCAGCATTTT.

The chain links TRBV11-2 to TRBJ2-5, with D perhaps TRBD2 (5 bases). CDR1 and CDR2 (germline): SGHAT, FQNNGV. V lost 6 bases and J lost 2, with 16 bases in between. The CDR3 has 15 residues. The DNA of the CDR3 is TGTGCCAGCAGAACTTACTTCGGGGAACAAGAGACCCAGTACTTC. Its translation is CASRTYFGEQETQYF.

As regards this clone: Other DNA sequences in the same sample also yield this CDR3. This sequence joins TRBV6-6 and TRBJ1-2, with D tentatively TRBD1 (5 bases). Trimming pared 5 bases from V and 7 bases from J, leaving 14 bases between. Germline CDR1 is MNHNY and CDR2 is SVGAGI (reference sequence). The CDR3 contains 13 residues. CDR3 bases: TGTGCCAGCAGTCCGTCGTCCGGGGGTGGCTACACCTTC. Translation gives CASSPSSGGGYTF.

This chain connects TRBV27 to TRBJ1-1; D gene unclear. The CDR3 loop spans 16 amino acids. Germline V lookup: CDR1 MNHEY, CDR2 SMNVEV (reference sequence). V gave up 3 bases and J gave up 0 bases, with 14 bases separating them. The CDR3 region is CASSFSVPAMNTEAFF. The CDR3 DNA reads as TGTGCCAGCAGTTTCTCCGTCCCGGCGATGAACACTGAAGCTTTCTTT.

The rearrangement joins TRBV7-9 to TRBJ1-2, with a tentative D call TRBD1 (5 bases). This CDR3 has 16 residues. V was pared by 4 bases and J by 3 bases, with 18 bases between. Per the germline V gene, CDR1 is SEHNR and CDR2 is FQNEAQ (reference sequence). The CDR3 DNA sequence: TGTGCCAGCAGCTCCTCATCCGACGCACAGGACTATGGCTACACCTTC. Translation gives CASSSSSDAQDYGYTF. The full variable domain, its missing parts supplied by reference TRBV7-9 and TRBJ1-2, is DTGVSQNPRHKITKRGQNVTFRCDPISEHNRLYWYRQTLGQGPEFLTYFQNEAQLEKSRLLSDRFSAERPKGSFSTLEIQRTEQGDSAMYLCASSSSSDAQDYGYTFGSGTRLTVV.

This sequence joins TRBV7-8 and TRBJ2-1, with 7 bases that match TRBD2. CDR1 and CDR2 from the germline V gene are SGHVS and FQNEAQ. Unmatched junction bases numbered 10, after V lost 2 bases and J lost 6 bases. The CDR3 totals 16 residues. In nucleotides, the CDR3 is TGTGCCAGCAGCTTAATTGGGGGAGGGCCCGGCAATGAGCAGTTCTTC. It encodes CASSLIGGGPGNEQFF.